The T cell receptor (beta chain) under discussion was sequenced for a study of cytomegalovirus exposure and HLA in healthy donors (dated by TCRdb to about 2017). Study-wide context: In an earlier analysis of about 560 of the donors, around 300 Gb of sequence data and approximately 100 million unique TCR beta sequences from about 179 million T cells were reported. Donor age, sex, ethnicity and CMV serostatus were compiled together with the repertoire data. Rather than drawing on any new phenotypic data, the later analysis identified candidate immune exposures from TCR beta sequences and the way those sequences occurred across donors. In a later genetic analysis, genome-wide SNP genotypes for about 55% of the roughly 700 donors were used, and that subset was treated as a discovery cohort. Typing coverage differed by locus: A, B, C, DRB1 and DQB1 were typed in about 629-630 donors, DQA1 in 500 to 550, DPA1 in approximately 610, and DPB1 in approximately 450. Across around 400 genotyped donors of the cohort, an average of roughly 200,000 unique TCR beta nucleotide sequences per donor were sequenced, and approximately 17% of those sequences were non-productive. The study used immunosequencing to profile the T cell repertoires of approximately 690 subjects and linked those repertoires to cytomegalovirus serostatus. The study was designed to test whether signatures of past pathogen exposure could be identified by cataloging public T cell receptors. Along with the roughly 610-subject first cohort, a separate validation cohort of over 90 different subjects was used. All discovery cohort repertoires had been generated using a single sequencing platform. Of the approximately 400 genotyped donors, less than 85% were placed in the genetic ancestry cluster associated with self-reported Caucasian donors. Class I and class II HLA loci were covered by the typing at four-digit resolution. A handful of DR-DQ haplotypes were handled as single units for association and clustering because linkage in the cohort was strong. An earlier analysis of approximately 580 of the donors used high-throughput TCR beta sequencing to judge whether each TCR beta V gene segment behaved as functional or pseudogenic. In a later analysis, previously published TCR beta repertoires from 550 to 700 donors were re-analyzed and high-resolution HLA genotyping was added so that TCR occurrence patterns could be studied. The study combined high-throughput TCR immunosequencing, statistical association of individual TCRs with disease status, and machine learning to predict cytomegalovirus infection status. An early release that covered fewer than 750 HLA-typed donors contained around 330 gigabases of sequencing data and approximately 85 million unique TCR sequences. The full study reports these points: According to a later analysis, parvovirus B19, influenza, CMV and Epstein-Barr virus appeared linked to several top co-occurrence clusters. Some IMGT-functional V segments, including TRBV6-2 and TRBV6-3, could not be distinguished by the 87-base-pair reads and were therefore excluded. In vitro tests confirmed that three of the cytomegalovirus-associated TCR beta chains recognize cytomegalovirus antigens. When HLA alleles, especially DR and DQ, strongly co-occurred, attributing TCR associations to individual alleles was difficult. Compared with the 666-donor mean, donors in an Asian-associated ancestry cluster had fewer N-insertions in productive TCRs, according to a later genetic analysis. In a later analysis, TCR association rates were found to vary across HLA loci, with the most associated TCRs seen for DRB1 alleles and the fewest for HLA-C alleles. According to a later analysis, most CMV-associated TCR beta chains appeared to be HLA-restricted, and the HLA associations seemed to be driven largely by CMV exposure. In the study, some 160 TCR beta chains were listed as associated with cytomegalovirus. Cytomegalovirus status was reported to be diagnosed by the classifier with high specificity and sensitivity in both the original and validation cohorts. Compared with equally common non-associated chains, HLA-associated TCR beta chains in a later analysis were more clonally expanded and had lower generation probabilities. Presence/absence analyses assumed roughly uniform sequencing depth across donors, an assumption that may not hold. In a later analysis, 15,000 to 20,000 TCR beta sequences were associated with specific HLA alleles at a false discovery rate of 0.05. Broadly in line with IMGT annotations, most TCR beta V segments showed up in productive rearrangements about 90% or about 30% of the time in an earlier analysis of around 600 of the donors. The sequencing pipeline was judged likely to have produced a cluster of highly shared sequence variants as a technical artifact. Immune exposure information for the cohort was limited to CMV serostatus. In this cohort, only TCR beta chains were sequenced, and detectable features were limited by the absence of alpha or paired-chain data. Because HLA typing was unavailable for some donors at each locus, only the typed subset was used in association tests. The earlier analysis of nearly 600 of the donors excluded approximately 15 rarely observed V segments, including chromosome 9 orphons, because counts were too low. While some public TCRs were present in many individuals, most TCR sequences turned up only very rarely across donors. A further reported finding was that TCR beta sequences accurately predicted the HLA-A and HLA-B alleles for most subjects in the first cohort. A later genetic analysis associated a missense DCLRE1C variant with V-gene and J-gene trimming of TCR beta chains, and an independent cohort replicated the association. According to the authors, the approach could potentially be generalized to other disease states and immunological phenotypes. Linkage disequilibrium might explain the correlated functional status among segregating V segments, but an unknown experimental factor could not be excluded.

Details on this clone: No cognate antigen has been identified for it. The input lacks base qualities; no much larger clone sits a single base away.

Receptors were amplified or captured by the immunoSEQ multiplex PCR assay. A mixture of 60 forward primers for TCR Vbeta segments and 13 reverse primers for TCR Jbeta segments was used in the multiplex PCR. The CDR3 region of rearranged TCR beta genes was amplified from genomic DNA with a multiplex PCR assay. On the Illumina HiSeq System, the amplified TCR beta libraries were sequenced as 87-base-pair reads. Per the authors' processing: In a later analysis, 80 million or so unique TCR beta chains were counted across the approximately 620 repertoires, and roughly 11 million of these chains were shared by at least two donors. Raw reads were error-corrected and collapsed into unique sequences by a nearest-neighbor algorithm in which closely related sequences were merged to remove PCR and sequencing errors. Alignment of CDR3 sequences to IMGT reference sequences was used to assign V, D and J gene segments. For a sequence to be retained, a match of at least six nucleotides was required to both a V gene segment and a J gene segment. A rearrangement counted as productive if the CDR3 had no stop codons and remained in frame with V and J, and every other rearrangement counted as non-productive. CDR3 was defined by IMGT convention, running from the second conserved V-encoded cysteine to the conserved J-encoded phenylalanine. In an earlier analysis of around 640 of the donors, sequences lacking an unambiguous match to a single V gene segment were excluded. An earlier analysis of 550 to 650 of the donors classified V segments as functional when productive rearrangements were above 56.7% and as segregating when the standard deviation between donors was above 5%. To diagnose cytomegalovirus status from the catalog of TCR beta chain sequences, a statistical classification framework was built. In a later analysis, V and J genes were assigned by comparing TCR nucleotide sequences against IMGT/GENE-DB human TR gene sequences. In a later analysis, CDR3 sequences and most-parsimonious VDJ recombination scenarios were assigned using the TCRdist pipeline. In a later analysis, each TCR beta chain was defined by its CDR3 amino acid sequence together with its V-gene family, and reads lacking a unique V-gene family were excluded. To address suspected cross-contamination and a sequencing artifact, a later analysis removed 550 to 750 highly shared, low-generation-probability nucleotide sequences. In a later analysis, a clonal expansion index for each public chain was calculated from normalized within-repertoire ranks of inferred template counts. In a later analysis, generation probabilities were computed with a VDJ recombination model fitted to out-of-frame rearrangements, and the resulting probabilities were checked against IGoR. Hypergeometric tests were used in a later analysis to score TCR-TCR, TCR-HLA and TCR-CMV co-occurrence, with a repertoire-size bias correction applied to the TCR pairs. To estimate false discovery rates, a later analysis permuted the HLA or CMV assignments 20 times. In a later analysis, co-occurring TCRs were grouped with DBSCAN, and TCRdist sequence similarity was added when clustering was performed within HLA-allele-positive subsets. Co-occurrence clustering excluded repertoires with fewer than 30,000 or more than 120,000 public chains, plus five with anomalous nucleotide sharing. The clones in this table, taken by TCRdb from immuneACCESS, are in-frame only. Not every clone is retained; where verified, under half of the shortfall comes from an unresolved V gene, and the cause of the rest is unknown. V and J calls and clone size are given by that table; D and trimming were obtained from the DNA. Recorded for this sample are 150,000 to 200,000 clones; roughly 80% of them occurred a single time. Together, the top ten hold around 4.1% of the sample.

V is clipped by 2 bases and J by 0 bases, and the sequence between their germline boundaries is 8 bases long. In the germline V gene, CDR1 corresponds to SGHRS and CDR2 to YFSETQ. The CDR3 runs 14 residues from the cysteine to the phenylalanine. Only the CDR3 DNA is retained, 42 bases long and in frame from the first base. The cohort consisted of approximately 690 healthy bone marrow donors. All cohort members were sampled while nominally healthy, although unrecorded immune exposures were likely present. The donor tested CMV seropositive and was one of the 289 seropositive cohort members. A peripheral blood sample was collected from each donor, and TCR beta sequencing was performed on peripheral blood mononuclear cells. The Qiagen DNeasy Blood Extraction Kit was used to extract genomic DNA from the blood cell samples.

The rearranged chain carries TRBV5-1 and TRBJ1-1; a weak D assignment points to TRBD1 (6 bases agree). Specimen: PBMCs. The TCR was taken from a woman between 50 and 59 years old in good health and CMV-seropositive. CDR3 loop: CASSLGTLNTEAFF. The bases read TGCGCCAGCAGCTTAGGGACACTGAACACTGAAGCTTTCTTT.